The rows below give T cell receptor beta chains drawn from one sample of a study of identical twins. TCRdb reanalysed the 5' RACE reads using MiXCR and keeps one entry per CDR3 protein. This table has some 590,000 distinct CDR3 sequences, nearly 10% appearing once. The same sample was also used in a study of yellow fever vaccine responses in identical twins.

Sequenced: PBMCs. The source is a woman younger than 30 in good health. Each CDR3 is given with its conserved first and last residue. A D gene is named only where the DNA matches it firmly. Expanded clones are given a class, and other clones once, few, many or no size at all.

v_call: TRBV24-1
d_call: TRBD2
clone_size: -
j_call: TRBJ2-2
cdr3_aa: CATSDLERDSGELFF
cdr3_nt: TGTGCCACCAGTGATCTGGAGCGGGATAGCGGGGAGCTGTTTTTT

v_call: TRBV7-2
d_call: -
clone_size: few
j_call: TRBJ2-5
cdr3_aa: CASRAAGQETQYF
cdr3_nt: TGTGCCAGCAGGGCGGCTGGCCAAGAGACCCAGTACTTC

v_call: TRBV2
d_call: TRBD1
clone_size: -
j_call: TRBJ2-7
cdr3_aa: CASRASGTGGGEQYF
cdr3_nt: TGTGCCAGCAGAGCATCCGGGACAGGGGGCGGCGAGCAGTACTTC

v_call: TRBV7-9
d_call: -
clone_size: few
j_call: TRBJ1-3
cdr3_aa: CASSWGGNTIYF
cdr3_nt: TGTGCCAGCAGCTGGGGAGGAAACACCATATATTTT

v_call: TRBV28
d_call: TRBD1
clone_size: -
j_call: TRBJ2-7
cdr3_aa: CASSSPRDRFYEQYF
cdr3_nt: TGTGCCAGCAGTTCCCCCCGGGACAGGTTCTACGAGCAGTACTTC

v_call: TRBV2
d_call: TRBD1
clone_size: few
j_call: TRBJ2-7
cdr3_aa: CASIKDREHEQYF
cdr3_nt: TGTGCCAGCATAAAGGACAGGGAACACGAGCAGTACTTC

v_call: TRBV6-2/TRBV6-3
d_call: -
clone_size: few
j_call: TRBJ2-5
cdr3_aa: CASSLGFSGPSFETQYF
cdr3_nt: TGTGCCAGCAGCCTCGGATTTAGCGGCCCGTCTTTCGAGACCCAGTACTTC

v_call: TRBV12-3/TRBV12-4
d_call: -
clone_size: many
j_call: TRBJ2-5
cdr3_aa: CASSLFSRETQYF
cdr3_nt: TGTGCCAGCAGTTTGTTTAGCAGAGAGACCCAGTACTTC

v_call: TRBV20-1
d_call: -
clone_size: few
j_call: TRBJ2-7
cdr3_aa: CSARRRNYEQYF
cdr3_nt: TGCAGTGCTCGGCGCCGGAACTACGAGCAGTACTTC

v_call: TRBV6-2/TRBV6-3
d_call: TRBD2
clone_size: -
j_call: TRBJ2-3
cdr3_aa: CASSYGRLAGGTDTQYF
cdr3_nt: TGTGCCAGCAGTTACGGCCGCCTAGCGGGAGGCACAGATACGCAGTATTTT

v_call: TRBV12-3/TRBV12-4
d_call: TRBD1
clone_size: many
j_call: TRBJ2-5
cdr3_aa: CASSSWDSRKTQYF
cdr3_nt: TGTGCCAGCAGTTCGTGGGACAGCAGGAAGACCCAGTACTTC

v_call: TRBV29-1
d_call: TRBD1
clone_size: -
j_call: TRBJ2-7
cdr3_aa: CSVEEGPTGDYEQYF
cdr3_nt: TGCAGCGTTGAAGAGGGCCCGACAGGGGACTACGAGCAGTACTTC

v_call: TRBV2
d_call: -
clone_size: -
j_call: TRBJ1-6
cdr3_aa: CASREQGDYNSPLHF
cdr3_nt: TGTGCCAGCAGAGAACAGGGAGACTATAATTCACCCCTCCACTTT

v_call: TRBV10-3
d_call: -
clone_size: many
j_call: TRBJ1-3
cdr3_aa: CAISARGLRNTIYF
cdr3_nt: TGTGCCATCAGTGCTCGGGGCCTTAGAAACACCATATATTTT

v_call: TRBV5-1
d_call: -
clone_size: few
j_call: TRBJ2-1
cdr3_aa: CASSRDFTNEQFF
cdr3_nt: TGCGCCAGCAGCCGGGACTTTACGAATGAGCAGTTCTTC

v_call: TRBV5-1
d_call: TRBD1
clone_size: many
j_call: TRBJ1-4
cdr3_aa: CASSAGGLTNEKLFF
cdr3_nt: TGCGCCAGCAGTGCAGGGGGACTCACGAATGAAAAACTGTTTTTT

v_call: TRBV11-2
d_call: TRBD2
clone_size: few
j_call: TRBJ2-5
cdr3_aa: CASSLLRGAQETQYF
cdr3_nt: TGTGCCAGCAGCTTACTGCGGGGGGCCCAAGAGACCCAGTACTTC

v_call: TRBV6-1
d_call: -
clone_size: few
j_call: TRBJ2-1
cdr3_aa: CASTKTGFNEQFF
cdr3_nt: TGTGCCAGCACCAAAACGGGATTTAATGAGCAGTTCTTC

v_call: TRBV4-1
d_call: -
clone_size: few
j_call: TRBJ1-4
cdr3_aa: CASSQDSDEKLFF
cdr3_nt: TGCGCCAGCAGCCAAGATTCGGACGAAAAACTGTTTTTT

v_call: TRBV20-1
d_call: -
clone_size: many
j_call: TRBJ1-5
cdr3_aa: CSAGLVGQPQHF
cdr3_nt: TGCAGTGCCGGGTTGGTGGGTCAGCCCCAGCATTTT

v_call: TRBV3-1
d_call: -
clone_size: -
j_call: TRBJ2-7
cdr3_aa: CASSGRTVSYEQYF
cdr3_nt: TGTGCCAGCAGCGGTCGGACAGTCTCCTACGAGCAGTACTTC

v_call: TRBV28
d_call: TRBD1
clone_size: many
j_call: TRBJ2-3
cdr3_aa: CASAGGRWDTQYF
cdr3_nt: TGTGCCAGCGCAGGGGGTCGGTGGGATACGCAGTATTTT

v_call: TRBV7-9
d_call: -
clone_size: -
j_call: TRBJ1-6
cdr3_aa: CASSFEEAPLHF
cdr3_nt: TGTGCCAGCAGCTTTGAGGAAGCACCCCTCCACTTT

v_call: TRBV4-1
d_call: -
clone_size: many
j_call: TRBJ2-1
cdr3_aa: CASSQSLEGDYNEQFF
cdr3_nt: TGCGCCAGCAGCCAATCCCTCGAAGGCGACTACAATGAGCAGTTCTTC

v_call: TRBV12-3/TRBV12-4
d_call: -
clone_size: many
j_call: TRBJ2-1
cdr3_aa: CASTVRVRNEQFF
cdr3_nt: TGTGCCAGCACCGTACGCGTTAGGAATGAGCAGTTCTTC

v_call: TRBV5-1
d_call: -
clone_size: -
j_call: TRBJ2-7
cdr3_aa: CASREGRLSYEQYF
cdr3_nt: TGCGCCAGCAGGGAGGGACGGCTTTCCTACGAGCAGTACTTC

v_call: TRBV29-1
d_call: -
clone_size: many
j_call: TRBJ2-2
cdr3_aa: CSARDSNTGELFF
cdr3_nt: TGCAGCGCCCGGGACTCTAACACCGGGGAGCTGTTTTTT

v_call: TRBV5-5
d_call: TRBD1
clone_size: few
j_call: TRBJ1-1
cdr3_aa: CASSYPTGSRVTEAFF
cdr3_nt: TGTGCCAGCAGCTACCCGACAGGGAGTCGAGTCACTGAAGCTTTCTTT

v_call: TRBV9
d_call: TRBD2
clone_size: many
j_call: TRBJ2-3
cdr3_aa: CASSGTSGFDTQYF
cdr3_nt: TGTGCCAGCAGCGGGACTAGCGGGTTCGATACGCAGTATTTT

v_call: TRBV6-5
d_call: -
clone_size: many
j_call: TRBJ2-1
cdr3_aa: CASSLTQGSYNEQFF
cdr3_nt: TGTGCCAGCAGTTTGACACAGGGTTCCTACAATGAGCAGTTCTTC

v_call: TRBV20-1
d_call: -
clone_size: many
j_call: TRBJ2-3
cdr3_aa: CSARDPPPKTDTQYF
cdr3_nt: TGCAGTGCTAGAGACCCTCCACCGAAGACAGATACGCAGTATTTT

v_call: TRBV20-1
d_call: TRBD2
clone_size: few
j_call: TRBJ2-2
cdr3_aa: CSARDILAGGPDTGELFF
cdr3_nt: TGCAGTGCTAGAGATATACTAGCGGGGGGGCCGGACACCGGGGAGCTGTTTTTT

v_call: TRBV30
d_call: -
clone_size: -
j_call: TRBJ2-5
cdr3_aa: CAWSWGGLETQYF
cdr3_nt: TGTGCCTGGAGTTGGGGGGGCTTGGAGACCCAGTACTTC

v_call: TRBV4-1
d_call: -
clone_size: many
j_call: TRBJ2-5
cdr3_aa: CASSRTWPEETQYF
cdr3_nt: TGCGCCAGCAGCCGAACCTGGCCGGAAGAGACCCAGTACTTC

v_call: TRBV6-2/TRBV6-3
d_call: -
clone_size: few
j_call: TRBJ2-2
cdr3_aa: CASTIGSLTGELFF
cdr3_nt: TGTGCCAGCACTATCGGGAGCCTCACCGGGGAGCTGTTTTTT

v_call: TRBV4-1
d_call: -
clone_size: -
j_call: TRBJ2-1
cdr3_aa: CASSQSLAISYNEQFF
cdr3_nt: TGCGCCAGCAGCCAATCCCTAGCAATCTCCTACAATGAGCAGTTCTTC

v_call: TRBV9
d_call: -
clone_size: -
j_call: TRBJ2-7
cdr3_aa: CASSVDGASYEQYF
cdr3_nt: TGTGCCAGCAGCGTAGACGGGGCCTCCTACGAGCAGTACTTC

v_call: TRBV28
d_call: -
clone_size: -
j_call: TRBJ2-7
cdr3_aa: CASGSINETGSYEQYF
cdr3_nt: TGTGCCAGCGGATCGATTAATGAGACAGGTTCCTACGAGCAGTACTTC

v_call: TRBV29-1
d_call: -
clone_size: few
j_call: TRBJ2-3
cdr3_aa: CSVAPPRGTDTQYF
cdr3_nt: TGCAGCGTTGCGCCGCCTCGGGGGACAGATACGCAGTATTTT

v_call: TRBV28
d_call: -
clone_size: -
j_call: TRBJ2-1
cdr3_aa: CAMGGLNNEQFF
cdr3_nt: TGTGCCATGGGGGGCTTGAACAATGAGCAGTTCTTC

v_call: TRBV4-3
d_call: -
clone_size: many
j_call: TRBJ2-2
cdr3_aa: CASSQDVASTGELFF
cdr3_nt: TGCGCCAGCAGCCAAGATGTGGCCAGCACCGGGGAGCTGTTTTTT

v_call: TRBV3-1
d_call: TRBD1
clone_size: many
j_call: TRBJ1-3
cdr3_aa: CASSQTTGFISGNTIYF
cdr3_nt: TGTGCCAGCAGCCAGACGACAGGGTTTATCTCTGGAAATACCATATATTTT

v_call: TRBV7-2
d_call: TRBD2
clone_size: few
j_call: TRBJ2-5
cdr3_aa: CASSRSPPAGGSATQYF
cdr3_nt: TGTGCCAGCAGCCGGTCCCCCCCAGCGGGGGGAAGTGCGACCCAGTACTTC

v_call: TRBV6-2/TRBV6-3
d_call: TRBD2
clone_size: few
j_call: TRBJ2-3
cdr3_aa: CASRMQPGTSGVLSTDTQYF
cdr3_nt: TGTGCCAGCAGAATGCAACCAGGGACTAGCGGGGTCCTAAGCACAGATACGCAGTATTTT

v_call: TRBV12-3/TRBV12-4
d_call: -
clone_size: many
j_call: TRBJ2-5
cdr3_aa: CASRTNGETQYF
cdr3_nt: TGTGCCAGCAGGACCAATGGAGAGACCCAGTACTTC

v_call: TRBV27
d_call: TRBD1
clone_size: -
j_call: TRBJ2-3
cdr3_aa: CASSLIRTGGATDTQYF
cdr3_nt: TGTGCCAGCAGTTTAATCCGGACAGGGGGAGCTACAGATACGCAGTATTTT

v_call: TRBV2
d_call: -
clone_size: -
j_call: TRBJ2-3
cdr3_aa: CASSRTGRGTDTQYF
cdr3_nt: TGTGCCAGCAGCCGTACAGGCCGAGGCACAGATACGCAGTATTTT

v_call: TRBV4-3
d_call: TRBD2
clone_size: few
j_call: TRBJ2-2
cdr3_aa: CASSQVAGGAGELFF
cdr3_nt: TGCGCCAGCAGCCAAGTAGCGGGAGGTGCCGGGGAGCTGTTTTTT

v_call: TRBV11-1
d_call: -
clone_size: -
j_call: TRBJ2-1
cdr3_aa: CASSLELIARSQGTYNEQFF
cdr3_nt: TGTGCCAGCAGCTTAGAATTGATAGCTAGGAGCCAAGGAACTTACAATGAGCAGTTCTTC

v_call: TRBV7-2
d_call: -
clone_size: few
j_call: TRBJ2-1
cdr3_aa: CASSPRGILYNEQFF
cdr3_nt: TGTGCCAGCAGCCCCCGAGGGATATTATACAATGAGCAGTTCTTC

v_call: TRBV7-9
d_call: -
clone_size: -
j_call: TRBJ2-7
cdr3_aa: CASSLMGNTYEQYF
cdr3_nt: TGTGCCAGCAGCTTAATGGGAAATACCTACGAGCAGTACTTC

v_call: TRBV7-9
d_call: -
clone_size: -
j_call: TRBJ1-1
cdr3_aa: CASSLRGIEAFF
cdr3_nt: TGTGCCAGCAGCTTAAGGGGAATTGAAGCTTTCTTT

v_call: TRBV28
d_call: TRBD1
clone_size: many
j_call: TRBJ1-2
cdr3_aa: CASSTSGTGFDGYTF
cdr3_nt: TGTGCCAGCAGTACCTCCGGGACAGGGTTTGATGGCTACACCTTC

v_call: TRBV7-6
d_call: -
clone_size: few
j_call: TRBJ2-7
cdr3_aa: CASSSVTYPPKDEQYF
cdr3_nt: TGCGCCAGCAGCTCGGTGACATACCCCCCGAAGGACGAGCAGTACTTC

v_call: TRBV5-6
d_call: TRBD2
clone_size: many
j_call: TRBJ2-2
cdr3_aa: CASSLGTSGGELFF
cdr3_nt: TGTGCCAGCAGCTTGGGGACTAGTGGCGGGGAGCTGTTTTTT

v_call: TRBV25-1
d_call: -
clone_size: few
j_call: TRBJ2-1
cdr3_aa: CASSEGGRYQFF
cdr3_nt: TGTGCCAGCAGTGAAGGCGGGCGGTACCAGTTCTTC